This TCR beta chain was sequenced in a study of cytomegalovirus exposure and HLA in healthy donors (TCRdb year 2017). A note on the overall study: A later analysis indicated that the roughly 120 validation repertoires were generated on the platform also employed for the 700 or so repertoires of the first cohort. The study aimed to test whether signatures of past pathogen exposure could be identified by cataloging public T cell receptors. In addition to the first cohort of 666 subjects, a separate validation cohort of some 120 different subjects was used. To predict cytomegalovirus infection status, the study brought together high-throughput TCR immunosequencing, statistical association of individual TCRs with disease status, and machine learning. What the research found in general, with its limitations: The authors suggested that the approach could potentially be generalized to other disease states and immunological phenotypes. The validation cohort had no HLA typing available for a later analysis, so co-occurrence within that cohort was assessed over all 130 or so repertoires. A few of the identified cytomegalovirus-associated TCR beta chains were confirmed in vitro to be specific for cytomegalovirus antigens. In a later analysis, TCRs clustered in the first cohort were found to also tend to co-occur in the 120 or so validation repertoires, with 90% to 95% of cluster scores above 0. Most TCR sequences were observed very rarely across donors, whereas some public TCRs were present in many individuals. The study listed approximately 160 TCR beta chains as associated with cytomegalovirus. The classifier was reported to diagnose cytomegalovirus status with high specificity and sensitivity in both the original cohort and the validation cohort.

To note about this clone: Its antigen is not yet known. Nothing much larger sits one base from this clone, and base qualities are not available.

The donors belonged to the validation cohort of about 130 subjects, which was separate from the roughly 700-subject first cohort. The CDR3 contains 15 residues, cysteine and phenylalanine counted. The CDR3 DNA has 45 bases and is translated from base 1. CDR1 and CDR2, per the germline V gene (reference sequence), are GTSNPN and SVGIG. V loses 4 bases at its end and J loses 7 bases; junction bases beyond the gene matches: 11. Library preparation used the immunoSEQ multiplex PCR assay. The paper's processing steps were these. A statistical classification framework was built for diagnosing cytomegalovirus status from the catalog of TCR beta chain sequences. This is the immuneACCESS table as TCRdb keeps it, with only in-frame sequences that have V and J called. A part of the clones is gone; compared with another copy, unresolved V genes explain less than half, and the rest is unexplained. That table furnishes V, J and clone size, whereas the DNA furnished D and trimming. The table for this sample lists 150,000 to 200,000 clones; more than 80% of them were counted only once. The ten most abundant clones make up 3% of the sample.

Here the chain combines TRBV30 and TRBJ2-7, and TRBD1 matches 12 of the central bases. This sequence was found in a woman aged 18-29 years in good health and CMV-seropositive. Sequenced: PBMCs. The CDR3 amino acid sequence is: CAWNNPGQGAYEQYF. In nucleotides, the sequence is TGTGCCTGGAACAATCCGGGACAGGGGGCATATGAGCAGTACTTC.